One T cell receptor (beta chain) is described in this entry. No antigen is known for it. This entry comes from a study of beta chain features in type 1 diabetes. Study-wide results and limits: Using cDNA template may skew counts toward highly expressing activated cells. Moderately but significantly shorter TCRB CDR3s were found in Type 1 diabetes patients in all four CD4+ subsets.

Germline V gene lookup returns CDR1 SGHVS and CDR2 FQNEAQ. Unmatched junction bases numbered 5, after V lost 4 bases and J lost 2 bases. The CDR3 has 15 amino acids. The isolated RNA, all of it, was reverse transcribed, so expressed TCRB transcripts were what got sequenced. Sequencing was performed with immunoSEQ multiplex PCR; in TCRdb, only in-frame clones are kept and a portion is missing. In the table there are 350,000 to 400,000 clones, over 9.5% of which are singletons. Sequencing was performed on naive CD4+ T cells from blood. This TCR derives from a woman under 30 with type 1 diabetes. The V gene is TRBV7-8, the J gene TRBJ2-7; 10 nucleotides match TRBD2. The CDR3 loop reads CASSSLAGEPYEQYF. For the CDR3, the DNA is TGTGCCAGCAGCTCCCTAGCGGGAGAGCCCTACGAGCAGTACTTC.